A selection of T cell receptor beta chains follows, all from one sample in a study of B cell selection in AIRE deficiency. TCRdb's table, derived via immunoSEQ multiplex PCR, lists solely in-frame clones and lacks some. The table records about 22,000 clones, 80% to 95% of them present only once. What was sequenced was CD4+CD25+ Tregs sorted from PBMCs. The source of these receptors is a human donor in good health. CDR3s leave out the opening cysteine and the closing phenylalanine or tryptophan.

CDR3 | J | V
ASSLGRDLPDTQY | TRBJ2-3 | TRBV27
ASSRTSGRHEQY | TRBJ2-7 | TRBV7-2
ASSYKGVATDTQY | TRBJ2-3 | TRBV6-5
ASSVTSRGTEAF | TRBJ1-1 | TRBV9
ASGGVGYT | TRBJ1-2 | TRBV7-9
ASSLASGVNTIY | TRBJ1-3 | TRBV11-2
SVGYRGLNTEAF | TRBJ1-1 | TRBV29-1
ASRDAGSSPLH | TRBJ1-6 | TRBV7-1
ASSLQGLGPGQY | TRBJ2-7 | TRBV28
ASKGGTDTQY | TRBJ2-3 | TRBV19
ASSDDTGELF | TRBJ2-2 | TRBV10-1
ASRKEVLEETQY | TRBJ2-5 | TRBV27
ASTEGGFSNQPQH | TRBJ1-5 | TRBV6-5
ASSLVLAGEQY | TRBJ2-7 | TRBV11-3
ASSPGQFYGYT | TRBJ1-2 | TRBV28
ASSFDRGWSEAF | TRBJ1-1 | TRBV5-1
ASLPLGQGVTGELF | TRBJ2-2 | TRBV7-2
ASRRGRNQPQH | TRBJ1-5 | TRBV6-5
ASSQEGRLYGYT | TRBJ1-2 | TRBV14
ASSTVGGYEQY | TRBJ2-7 | TRBV19
ASSGTGGSPFYEQY | TRBJ2-7 | TRBV19
ASSVGRAQNTEAF | TRBJ1-1 | TRBV9
ASSGPGGRAWDEQF | TRBJ2-1 | TRBV7-2
ASSDIGGNTEAF | TRBJ1-1 | TRBV2
ASPKDRTDTQY | TRBJ2-3 | TRBV25-1
ASTGRLAGGNEQF | TRBJ2-1 | TRBV7-2
ASSLGNREINYGYT | TRBJ1-2 | TRBV5-5
ASSLFQGSTDTQY | TRBJ2-3 | TRBV5-5
ASSYGGGLSYEQY | TRBJ2-7 | TRBV6-5
ASSSRSGVTPRDTQY | TRBJ2-3 | TRBV13
ASSAGGETQY | TRBJ2-5 | TRBV2
ASRRTGDYEQY | TRBJ2-7 | TRBV5-1
ASSSGGTNQPQH | TRBJ1-5 | TRBV28
ASSYSQGLNTEAF | TRBJ1-1 | TRBV6-5
ASRRLQGGAYGYT | TRBJ1-2 | TRBV6-5
ASSPGQGSTEAF | TRBJ1-1 | TRBV5-4
ASSLVASVYEQY | TRBJ2-7 | TRBV11-2
ASSLVRTSGTLDTQY | TRBJ2-3 | TRBV7-9
ASSPLNTGNYNEKLF | TRBJ1-4 | TRBV27
ASSPGGGSVENSPLH | TRBJ1-6 | TRBV7-9
ASSVGVRYNSPLH | TRBJ1-6 | TRBV6-1
AWTRAPSTDTQY | TRBJ2-3 | TRBV30
ASSERRQGVYGYT | TRBJ1-2 | TRBV2
ASRGQGTYEQY | TRBJ2-7 | TRBV2
ASSPRQGAEAF | TRBJ1-1 | TRBV5-1